Each of the 27 T cell receptor beta chains below was sequenced from the same sample in a study of blood T cells in healthy people across ages. A J-beta primer mix and a sample-barcoded 5' primer were used in a second PCR of about 7 to 12 cycles. MiXCR, applied by TCRdb to the 5' RACE reads, yields one record per CDR3 protein. The sample lists more than 650,000 distinct CDR3 sequences, 20% to 30% seen once, with 3% in the top ten. The same sample was also used in a study of T cells of mothers and their children.

What was sequenced was blood. The source of these receptors is a boy between 5 and 17 years old in good health.

The rearrangement links TRBV11-2 to TRBJ1-3; tentatively, D is TRBD1 (6 bases). CDR1 is SGHAT, CDR2 FQNNGV, per germline. V was trimmed by 5 bases and J by 4 bases, leaving 12 bases between them. This CDR3 is built from 14 residues. The CDR3 reads CASSRGGGGNTIYF. CDR3 sequence (DNA): TGTGCCAGCAGCCGAGGGGGTGGCGGAAACACCATATATTTT.

This chain links TRBV12-3 or TRBV12-4 with TRBJ2-6; 9 nucleotides line up with TRBD1. Unmatched junction bases numbered 4, after V lost 4 bases and J lost 0 bases. The CDR3 extends over 17 amino acids. The CDR3 DNA is TGTGCCAGCAGTTCAGGGACAGGGAGCTCTGGGGCCAACGTCCTGACTTTC. It codes for CASSSGTGSSGANVLTF.

This clonotype turned up a few times. The J gene is TRBJ2-6, the V gene TRBV28, with a tentative D call TRBD2 (6 bases). This CDR3 spans 14 amino acids. Germline V gene data show CDR1 as MDHEN and CDR2 as SYDVKM. V gave up 8 bases and J gave up 3 bases, with 11 bases separating them. The CDR3 protein is CASGPSDGANVLTF. CDR3 in DNA: TGTGCCAGCGGGCCTAGCGATGGGGCCAACGTCCTGACTTTC.

The rearrangement joins TRBV5-1 to TRBJ2-1; D unresolved. This CDR3 region has 14 residues. The ends were cut back, 2 bases at V and 4 bases at J, with 10 bases in the middle. Germline V CDR1 and CDR2: SGHRS, YFSETQ. In DNA form, the CDR3 reads TGCGCCAGCAGCTTAGCGACATTTTACAATGAGCAGTTCTTC. It encodes CASSLATFYNEQFF.

The chain combines TRBV20-1 with TRBJ2-7; 8 nucleotides agree with TRBD1. Germline-derived CDR1 and CDR2 are DFQATT and SNEGSKA (reference sequence). The CDR3 extends over 15 amino acids. V trimming: 0 bases; J trimming: 2 bases; junction bases outside the gene matches: 6. CDR3: CSARDSGTGTYEQYF. In DNA, the CDR3 is TGCAGTGCTAGAGATTCCGGGACAGGAACCTACGAGCAGTACTTC.

This chain connects TRBV20-1 to TRBJ2-3; D remains unclear. The V gene's germline CDR1 is DFQATT and CDR2 SNEGSKA (reference sequence). The CDR3 is 12 amino acids. V was cut by 1 base and J by 5 bases, with 7 bases left in between. In DNA, the CDR3 is TGCAGTGCTAGAGCCGCATTAGATACGCAGTATTTT. Translated: CSARAALDTQYF.

V usage is TRBV4-1 and J usage is TRBJ2-2; 9 bases line up with TRBD1. Germline V gene data show CDR1 as MGHRA and CDR2 as YSYEKL. J lost 4 bases, V lost 3 bases, and 3 bases had no gene match. This CDR3 contains 15 residues. The chain's CDR3 is CASSHGTGPTGELFF. DNA for the CDR3: TGCGCCAGCAGCCACGGGACAGGGCCCACCGGGGAGCTGTTTTTT.

This clonotype has only a few counts. The gene calls are TRBV7-3 and TRBJ1-4, with D unresolved. Trimming removed 1 base from V and 2 bases from J, with 8 bases in between. The CDR3 consists of 15 residues. The germline CDR1 and CDR2 sequences are SGHTA and FQGTGA. In DNA, the CDR3 is TGTGCCAGCAGCTTAAGTGGAGGGACTAATGAAAAACTGTTTTTT. Its protein is CASSLSGGTNEKLFF.

This clonotype was observed a few times. The genes are TRBV12-3 or TRBV12-4 and TRBJ2-4; maybe TRBD1 (5 bases). The germline V and J ends were trimmed by 3 bases and 0 bases, with 21 bases remaining between them. This CDR3 is built from 19 residues. In DNA form, the CDR3 reads TGTGCCAGCAGTTTGGCCGGGTCCGCCCAAGGGGTAGCCAAAAACATTCAGTACTTC. Residues: CASSLAGSAQGVAKNIQYF.

The chain links TRBV10-3 to TRBJ2-2; D possibly corresponds to TRBD1 (6 bases). This CDR3 region has 15 residues. CDR1 and CDR2 from the germline V gene are ENHRY and SYGVKD. V shed 2 bases and J shed 9 bases, with 16 bases lying between them. DNA of the CDR3: TGTGCCATCAGTGAGGGGGGCCCTGGGGGCCGGGAGCTGTTTTTT. This translates into CAISEGGPGGRELFF.

The J gene is TRBJ2-5, the V gene TRBV29-1; tentative D call: TRBD1 (6 bases). The V gene lost 0 bases and the J gene lost 13 bases, with 18 bases spanning the gap. Germline-derived CDR1 and CDR2 are SQVTM and ANQGSEA. This CDR3 spans 13 amino acids. The CDR3 here is CSVEDLGLGGRYF. The CDR3 bases are TGCAGCGTTGAAGATCTGGGTTTAGGGGGACGGTACTTC.

V is TRBV2 and J is TRBJ1-3; D gene ambiguous. V was trimmed by 4 bases and J by 0 bases, leaving 7 bases between them. The CDR3 loop spans 14 amino acids. Germline lookup yields CDR1 SNHLY and CDR2 FYNNEI. The CDR3 nucleotides read TGTGCCAGCAGTGTCAATCTCTCTGGAAACACCATATATTTT. Amino acid sequence: CASSVNLSGNTIYF.

This clonotype was observed a handful of times. The chain uses TRBV20-1 and TRBJ2-7; no definite D call. The CDR3 runs to 14 residues. Trimming pared 6 bases from V and 0 bases from J, leaving 15 bases between. Germline CDR1 is DFQATT and CDR2 is SNEGSKA (reference sequence). The chain's CDR3 is CSAEGLTSSYEQYF. The DNA for the CDR3 is TGCAGTGCCGAAGGGCTTACAAGCTCCTACGAGCAGTACTTC.

J is TRBJ2-3 and V is TRBV7-8; D remains ambiguous. The germline V gene encodes CDR1 SGHVS and CDR2 FQNEAQ. V lost 0 bases, J lost 5 bases, and 6 bases lay in between. The CDR3 has 13 amino acids. In DNA, the CDR3 is TGTGCCAGCAGCTTAGCGTTTGGAGATACGCAGTATTTT. Translation: CASSLAFGDTQYF.

This chain uses TRBV11-2 with TRBJ1-6; D remains unclear. The CDR3 totals 17 residues. V gave up 1 base and J gave up 7 bases, with 17 bases separating them. CDR1 SGHAT and CDR2 FQNNGV come from the germline V gene. CDR3 nucleotides: TGTGCCAGCAGCTTAGGGCTCCGGCCTCCCCTAAATTCACCCCTCCACTTT. Translating gives CASSLGLRPPLNSPLHF.

The table lists this clonotype with a few counts. The rearrangement uses TRBV4-1 and TRBJ2-7, with 10 bases fitting TRBD1. V lost 7 bases to trimming and J lost 5 bases; unmatched junction nucleotides: 11. CDR3 length: 15 amino acids. CDR1 is MGHRA and CDR2 is YSYEKL in the germline V gene. As DNA, the CDR3 is TGCGCCAGCAAGCAATTGGGGACAGGGGTACACGAGCAGTACTTC. Encoded protein: CASKQLGTGVHEQYF.

In regard to this clonotype: A read error may account for a junction end that differs from germline. V gene TRBV6-5 combines with J gene TRBJ2-3; 14 bases match TRBD2. The CDR3 sequence is 20 residues long. Looked up from germline, CDR1 is MNHEY and CDR2 is SVGAGI. The CDR3, as DNA: TGTGCCAGCAGTTACGCATCCGGGACTAGCGGGAGTGGTAGCACGGATACGCAGTATTTT. Translation gives CASSYASGTSGSGSTDTQYF.

This clonotype was recorded at least ten times. The genes are TRBV3-1 and TRBJ1-4, with D hard to call. The CDR3 consists of 15 residues. The V end lost 1 base, the J end lost 6 bases, and 12 bases lay between the germline ends. Germline lookup yields CDR1 LGHDT and CDR2 YNNKEL (reference sequence). CDR3 region: CASSQGVYGDEKLFF. Written as DNA, the CDR3 is TGTGCCAGCAGCCAAGGGGTATATGGGGATGAAAAACTGTTTTTT.

This clonotype was recorded a few times. Relative to the germline gene, one junction end is altered; a read error may explain this. This rearrangement joins TRBV10-3 to TRBJ1-2, with D tentatively TRBD1 (5 bases). Germline-derived CDR1 and CDR2 are ENHRY and SYGVKD. The CDR3 loop spans 12 amino acids. CDR3: CAISGQLYSYTF. The DNA for the CDR3 is TGTGCCATCAGTGGACAGCTCTATAGCTACACCTTC.

This chain connects TRBV12-5 to TRBJ2-6; 7 positions match TRBD1. Germline V gene lookup returns CDR1 LGHNT and CDR2 FRNRAP. The CDR3 consists of 18 residues. The V segment lost 9 bases and the J segment 1 base; nucleotides outside the gene matches: 15. CDR3 coding DNA: TGTGCTAGGCCACTCTGGGCAGGGGGTTTTTCTGGGGCCAACGTCCTGACTTTC. Its protein product is CARPLWAGGFSGANVLTF.

The gene calls are TRBV6-5 and TRBJ2-3, with 7 bases that match TRBD2. The CDR3 is 15 residues long. Per germline, CDR1 MNHEY and CDR2 SVGAGI. J was trimmed by 2 bases and V by 2 bases; bases with no gene match: 4. The CDR3 DNA is TGTGCCAGCAGTTACGGAGCGGGGACCACAGATACGCAGTATTTT. Protein: CASSYGAGTTDTQYF.

This clonotype appeared a few times. This chain connects TRBV12-3 or TRBV12-4 to TRBJ2-5, with 7 bases aligning to TRBD1. The CDR3 runs to 13 residues. V trimming: 7 bases; J trimming: 5 bases; junction bases outside the gene matches: 7. The CDR3 region has the DNA TGTGCCAGCACCCTGACAGGGACGGAGACCCAGTACTTC. Protein sequence: CASTLTGTETQYF.

This clonotype was counted only a few times. This chain uses TRBV19 with TRBJ1-2, with a weak D call TRBD1 (5 bases). The CDR3 extends over 16 amino acids. Trimming shortened V by 3 bases and J by 2 bases, and 16 bases separated the two germline ends. The germline V gene has CDR1 LNHDA and CDR2 SQIVND (reference sequence). The CDR3 protein is CASSIYGGLRNYGYTF. The CDR3 coding sequence is TGTGCCAGTAGTATCTATGGGGGATTAAGAAACTATGGCTACACCTTC.

In this sample, this clonotype turned up a few times. CDR3 in amino acids: CASSSLADFDNEQFF. In DNA, the CDR3 is TGTGCCAGCAGTTCATTAGCGGATTTCGACAATGAGCAGTTCTTC. V usage is TRBV6-2 or TRBV6-3 and J usage is TRBJ2-1, with D perhaps matching TRBD2 (6 bases). Germline values: CDR1 MNHEY, CDR2 SVGEGT. V lost 4 bases to trimming and J lost 5 bases, with 15 bases between them. The CDR3 totals 15 residues.

This clonotype was picked up a small number of times. This chain links TRBV5-1 with TRBJ2-1, with 8 bases that match TRBD1. The end of the DNA is better explained by TRBJ2-7, so the J call may be wrong. The CDR3 has 13 residues. Germline V CDR1 and CDR2: SGHRS, YFSETQ. The CDR3 DNA reads TGCGCCAGCAGCGCACAGGGGGTCTACGAGCAGTACTTC. Its protein product is CASSAQGVYEQYF.

This sequence joins TRBV3-1 and TRBJ2-1; TRBD1 or TRBD2 may be the D gene (5 bases each). The J call may not be correct, given that the DNA end is closer to TRBJ2-5. The CDR3 is 16 residues long. Looked up from germline, CDR1 is LGHDT and CDR2 is YNNKEL (reference sequence). CDR3 loop: CASSQVLGVRPETQYF. CDR3 nucleotide sequence: TGTGCCAGCAGCCAAGTTTTGGGGGTTCGGCCGGAGACCCAGTACTTC.

The table lists this clonotype with a few counts. This chain links TRBV12-3 or TRBV12-4 with TRBJ1-1; 9 positions agree with TRBD1. The CDR3 is 14 amino acids. J lost 12 bases, V lost 2 bases, and 10 bases had no gene match. CDR3 sequence: CASSLNRGQGITFF. The CDR3, as DNA: TGTGCCAGCAGTTTAAATAGGGGACAGGGAATAACTTTCTTT.